This passage covers 24 T cell receptor beta chains from one sample sequenced in a study of T cell changes during pregnancy in multiple sclerosis. TCRdb's copy holds only in-frame clones and misses some; the assay was immunoSEQ multiplex PCR. The table has about 48,000 clones, around 90% seen once. The sequences come from CD4+ T cells from peripheral blood mononuclear cells, collected in the third trimester of pregnancy. These TCRs come from a female donor with multiple sclerosis, enrolled in a pregnancy study.

V gene TRBV2 combines with J gene TRBJ2-3; TRBD1 is a possible D gene (6 bases). Trimming left V 3 bases short and J 5 bases short, with 12 bases between. CDR1 is SNHLY and CDR2 is FYNNEI in the germline V gene. This CDR3 region has 14 residues. CDR3 sequence: CASSESGVGDTQYF. DNA for the CDR3: TGTGCCAGCAGTGAGTCAGGGGTGGGAGATACGCAGTATTTT.

This rearrangement joins TRBV9 to TRBJ2-3; 8 nucleotides agree with TRBD2. Germline V lookup: CDR1 SGDLS, CDR2 YYNGEE. The CDR3 has 17 amino acids. Germline trimming cut 4 bases from V and 4 bases from J; bases unmatched to any gene: 14. CDR3 residues: CASSLPAGLDVPDTQYF. CDR3 sequence (DNA): TGTGCCAGCAGCCTCCCGGCGGGACTAGATGTCCCAGATACGCAGTATTTT.

This clone was seen a single time. The DNA of the CDR3 is TGTGCCAGCAGCTCACAGGGGGGGAATAGCACAGATACGCAGTATTTT. Its protein product is CASSSQGGNSTDTQYF. This chain uses TRBV7-3 with TRBJ2-3; D is perhaps TRBD1 (8 bases). The CDR3 spans 16 residues. The germline CDR1 and CDR2 sequences are SGHTA and FQGTGA. Trimming cost V 4 bases and J 0 bases, with 14 bases left between them.

The chain's CDR3 is CASSLEDRAVYGYTF. The CDR3 region has the DNA TGTGCCAGCAGCTTGGAGGACAGGGCCGTTTATGGCTACACCTTC. This rearrangement joins TRBV5-5 to TRBJ1-2; 8 bases fit TRBD1. CDR1 and CDR2 (germline): SGHKS, YYEKEE (reference sequence). After removal of 0 bases from V and 5 bases from J, the junction contained 6 bases not matched to a gene. CDR3 size: 15 residues.

V usage is TRBV12-1 and J usage is TRBJ2-7; TRBD2 reflects the table's D call only, with no check against the DNA. TRBV12-1 is reported as a pseudogene. This CDR3 region has 17 residues. Here the CDR3 reads CASSMGLAGEPSYEQYF. The CDR3 coding sequence is TGTGCCAGCAGCATGGGACTAGCGGGGGAGCCCTCCTACGAGCAGTACTTC.

V and J are TRBV9 and TRBJ1-6; a weak D match, TRBD1 (5 bases). This CDR3 is built from 16 residues. The V gene lost 3 bases and the J gene lost 12 bases, with 22 bases spanning the gap. Germline V gives CDR1 SGDLS, CDR2 YYNGEE. Here the CDR3 DNA reads TGTGCCAGCAGCGCGGGTCAGAAGGGTACGGGGGAACCCCTCCACTTT. This translates into CASSAGQKGTGEPLHF.

The V gene is TRBV25-1, the J gene TRBJ1-1, with TRBD1 identical over 8 bases. The germline gives CDR1 MGHDK, CDR2 SYGVNS. The V gene end was trimmed by 2 bases and the J gene end by 4 bases; junction bases not matched to a gene: 6. This CDR3 has 15 residues. The CDR3 protein is CASSEQGAGITEAFF. The CDR3 nucleotides are TGTGCCAGCAGTGAACAGGGGGCTGGAATCACTGAAGCTTTCTTT.

The chain carries TRBV7-8 and TRBJ2-1; 9 positions agree with TRBD2. This CDR3 contains 14 residues. CDR1 and CDR2 (germline): SGHVS, FQNEAQ. The ends lost 6 bases at V and 8 bases at J; junction bases unmatched: 8. The CDR3 is CASRSRASGDEQFF. The CDR3 nucleotides read TGTGCCAGCAGAAGTAGGGCTAGCGGGGATGAGCAGTTCTTC.

This clone was detected once. This chain links TRBV5-1 with TRBJ2-2; 8 positions match TRBD2. The germline V gene encodes CDR1 SGHRS and CDR2 YFSETQ. This CDR3 comprises 17 residues. V was pared by 0 bases and J by 6 bases, with 10 bases of the junction left unmatched. CDR3 sequence (DNA): TGCGCCAGCAGCTTGGGGGCCAAGGGACTAGTAGCCGGGGAGCTGTTTTTT. Translating it yields CASSLGAKGLVAGELFF.

This sequence joins TRBV4-2 and TRBJ2-7, with 12 bases that match TRBD2. V lost 2 bases, J lost 0 bases, and 8 bases stayed unmatched. Looked up from germline, CDR1 is LGHNA and CDR2 is YNFKEQ. The CDR3 length is 18 residues. The DNA for the CDR3 is TGTGCCAGCAGCCAACTAGCGGGGGGGCCTAAAAGCTCCTACGAGCAGTACTTC. This sequence encodes CASSQLAGGPKSSYEQYF.

This sequence joins TRBV30 and TRBJ1-1; possible D gene TRBD1, 5 bases. CDR3 length: 16 amino acids. V lost 4 bases and J lost 1, with 19 bases in between. Germline V lookup: CDR1 GTSNPN, CDR2 SVGIG (reference sequence). The CDR3 DNA sequence: TGTGCCTGGACGATAGGGGTTGGCCCTTCGAACACTGAAGCTTTCTTT. Protein product: CAWTIGVGPSNTEAFF.

V is TRBV6-1 and J is TRBJ1-2, with a possible D match to TRBD1 (5 bases). Looked up from germline, CDR1 is MNHNS and CDR2 is SASEGT. Trimming stripped 1 base from V and 8 bases from J, with 11 bases between. The CDR3 is 13 amino acids. In nucleotides, the CDR3 is TGTGCCAGCAGTGAAGGAGCAGGGTCAGGCTACACCTTC. The encoded protein is CASSEGAGSGYTF.

The chain uses TRBV15 and TRBJ1-4; D remains unclear. This CDR3 has 16 residues. Trimming took off 4 bases at V and 3 bases at J, with 15 bases between the two ends. The V gene's germline CDR1 is LNHNV and CDR2 YYDKDF (reference sequence). The CDR3 loop reads CATSTEPPAANEKLFF. For the CDR3, the DNA is TGTGCCACCAGCACCGAGCCCCCGGCGGCTAATGAAAAACTGTTTTTT.

The chain combines TRBV5-1 with TRBJ2-7; 8 bases align to TRBD1. The V segment lost 2 bases and the J segment 6 bases; nucleotides outside the gene matches: 7. CDR1 and CDR2 (germline): SGHRS, YFSETQ. The length of the CDR3 is 14 residues. CDR3 coding DNA: TGCGCCAGCAGCTTTGGTCAGGGGGCCGGCGAGCAGTACTTC. Protein sequence: CASSFGQGAGEQYF.

The chain combines TRBV6-1 with TRBJ2-3, with TRBD2 as a possible D gene (6 bases). The V gene's germline CDR1 is MNHNS and CDR2 SASEGT. The CDR3 consists of 13 residues. V lost 6 bases and J 2 bases, leaving 9 bases between the germline ends. DNA for the CDR3: TGTGCCAGCAGGGAGGGGAACACAGATACGCAGTATTTT. Protein: CASREGNTDTQYF.

The rearrangement links TRBV30 to TRBJ2-2; TRBD2 aligns across 9 bases. The CDR3 sequence is 16 residues long. Losses at the gene ends were 2 bases for V and 7 bases for J; bases not matched to a gene: 11. Germline loops: CDR1 GTSNPN, CDR2 SVGIG (reference sequence). CDR3 in amino acids: CAWSSTGTSNGGELFF. The CDR3, as DNA: TGTGCCTGGAGTAGTACCGGGACTAGCAACGGCGGGGAGCTGTTTTTT.

This chain connects TRBV28 to TRBJ1-4, with D possibly TRBD1 on 5 matching bases. The CDR3 extends over 16 amino acids. V lost 4 bases to trimming and J lost 3 bases, with 15 bases between them. In germline, CDR1 is MDHEN, CDR2 SYDVKM. CDR3 region: CASSSGGARANEKLFF. The CDR3 coding sequence is TGTGCCAGCAGTTCGGGAGGGGCCCGGGCTAATGAAAAACTGTTTTTT.

The rearrangement links TRBV18 to TRBJ2-2; D may be TRBD1 (6 bases). The CDR3 extends over 15 amino acids. In germline, CDR1 is KGHSH, CDR2 LQKENI. V lost 6 bases and J lost 1, with 12 bases in between. CDR3 coding DNA: TGTGCCAGCTCCCACGGACAGCAGAACACCGGGGAGCTGTTTTTT. This encodes CASSHGQQNTGELFF.

This rearrangement joins TRBV5-6 to TRBJ1-4, with TRBD1 matching over 7 bases. Per germline, CDR1 SGHDT and CDR2 YYEEEE. The CDR3 loop spans 14 amino acids. Trimming removed 5 bases from V and 7 bases from J; junction bases left unmatched: 8. CDR3 bases: TGTGCCAGCAGTAGAACAGGGGTTAGTGAAAAACTGTTTTTT. Its translation: CASSRTGVSEKLFF.

V is TRBV2 and J is TRBJ2-3, with D uncertain. Trimming left V 1 base short and J 0 bases short, with 11 bases between. The V gene's germline CDR1 is SNHLY and CDR2 FYNNEI. This CDR3 is built from 16 residues. In nucleotides, the CDR3 is TGTGCCAGCAGTGAAGGTCATTTAGAGAGCACAGATACGCAGTATTTT. Translated, it gives CASSEGHLESTDTQYF.

CDR3 amino acids: CASRATGGLGGYTF. CDR3 nucleotides: TGTGCCAGCAGAGCGACAGGGGGCTTGGGAGGCTACACCTTC. This sequence joins TRBV2 and TRBJ1-2, with 10 bases fitting TRBD1. Germline V gene lookup returns CDR1 SNHLY and CDR2 FYNNEI. The junction had 9 bases not matched to a gene; V was cut back by 6 bases and J by 8 bases. The CDR3 runs 14 residues.

The genes are TRBV4-2 and TRBJ1-4; D gene uncertain. V was shortened by 1 base and J by 2 bases, with 8 bases between the two germline ends. Germline assignment: CDR1 LGHNA and CDR2 YNFKEQ. The CDR3 runs 15 residues. The CDR3 DNA sequence: TGTGCCAGCAGCCAAGTGTCCGGTACTAATGAAAAACTGTTTTTT. Translation: CASSQVSGTNEKLFF.

The chain carries TRBV11-2 and TRBJ2-7, with 7 bases that match TRBD1. The germline gives CDR1 SGHAT, CDR2 FQNNGV. J lost 6 bases, V lost 3 bases, and 8 bases had no gene match. This CDR3 contains 14 residues. For the CDR3, the DNA is TGTGCCAGCAGCTTCCCGGGCACAGGGGTCGAGCAGTACTTC. It yields the protein CASSFPGTGVEQYF.

The chain uses TRBV29-1 and TRBJ2-7, with TRBD1 matching 7 bases. The CDR3 covers 12 residues. Germline CDR1 is SQVTM and CDR2 is ANQGSEA. After removal of 6 bases from V and 6 bases from J, the junction contained 8 bases not matched to a gene. CDR3 sequence (DNA): TGCAGCGTGGATCAGGGGGTTGGCGAGCAGTACTTC. Amino acids: CSVDQGVGEQYF.